The following is a TCR beta chain sequence with its context. Its antigen is as yet unknown. This CDR3 region has 16 residues. V was trimmed by 0 bases and J by 1 base, leaving 12 bases between them. The germline CDR1 and CDR2 sequences are SGDLS and YYNGEE. The data were taken from a study of cytomegalovirus exposure and HLA in healthy donors. Study results and caveats: One variant, a missense change in DCLRE1C, was linked in a later analysis to TCR beta V- and J-gene trimming.

Primers for the PCR totalled 60 Vbeta and 13 Jbeta. In the original processing: In a later analysis, approximately 73 million unique TCR beta chains included roughly 11 million shared by two or more donors. Clones were sequenced by immunoSEQ multiplex PCR, and TCRdb holds only the in-frame ones, with some missing. From that table come the V and J calls and clone size; the DNA was used to work out D and trimming. This repertoire shows 150,000 to 200,000 clones, 80% to 85% found once; its top ten account for around 1%. It was healthy bone marrow donors who served as donors. The sample was PBMCs. This sequence was found in a woman aged 35 to 49 in good health and CMV-seronegative. This sequence joins TRBV9 and TRBJ2-3; D is perhaps TRBD2 (6 bases). CDR3 sequence reads: CASSVVGGFRTDTQYF. The CDR3 nucleotides read TGTGCCAGCAGCGTAGTTGGGGGGTTCCGCACAGATACGCAGTATTTT.